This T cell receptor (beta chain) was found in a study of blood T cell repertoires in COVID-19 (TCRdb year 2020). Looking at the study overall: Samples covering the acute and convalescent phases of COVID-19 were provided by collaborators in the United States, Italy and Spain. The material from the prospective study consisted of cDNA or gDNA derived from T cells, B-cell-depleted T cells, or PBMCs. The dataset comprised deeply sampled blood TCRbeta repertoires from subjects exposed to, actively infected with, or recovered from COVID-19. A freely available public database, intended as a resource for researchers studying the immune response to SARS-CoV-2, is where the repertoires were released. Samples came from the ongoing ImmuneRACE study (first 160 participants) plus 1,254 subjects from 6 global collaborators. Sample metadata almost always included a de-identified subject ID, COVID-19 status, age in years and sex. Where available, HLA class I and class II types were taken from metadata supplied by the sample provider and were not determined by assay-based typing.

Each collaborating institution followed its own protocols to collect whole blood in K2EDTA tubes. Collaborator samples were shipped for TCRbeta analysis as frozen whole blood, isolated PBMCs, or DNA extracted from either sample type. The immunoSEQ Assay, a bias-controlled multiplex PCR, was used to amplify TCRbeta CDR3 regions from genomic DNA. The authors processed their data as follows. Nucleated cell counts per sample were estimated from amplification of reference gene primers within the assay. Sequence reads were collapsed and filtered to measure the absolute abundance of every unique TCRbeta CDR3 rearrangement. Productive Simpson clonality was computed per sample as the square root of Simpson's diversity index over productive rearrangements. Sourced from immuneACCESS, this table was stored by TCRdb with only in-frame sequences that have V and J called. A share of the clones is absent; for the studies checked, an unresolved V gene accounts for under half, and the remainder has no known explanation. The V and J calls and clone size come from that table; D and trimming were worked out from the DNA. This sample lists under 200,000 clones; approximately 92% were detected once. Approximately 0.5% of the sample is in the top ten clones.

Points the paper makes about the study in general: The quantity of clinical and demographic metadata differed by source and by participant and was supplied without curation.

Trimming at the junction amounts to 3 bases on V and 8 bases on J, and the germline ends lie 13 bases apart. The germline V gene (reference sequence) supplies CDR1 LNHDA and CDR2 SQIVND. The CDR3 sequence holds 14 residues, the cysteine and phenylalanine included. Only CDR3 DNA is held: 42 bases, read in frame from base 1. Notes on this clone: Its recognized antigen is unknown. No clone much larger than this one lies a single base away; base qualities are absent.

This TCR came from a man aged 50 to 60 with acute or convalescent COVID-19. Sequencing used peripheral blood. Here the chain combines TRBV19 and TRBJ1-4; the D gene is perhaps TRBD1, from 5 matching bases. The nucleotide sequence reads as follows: TGTGCCAGTAGTATTCCCGGGGGACGAGAAAAACTGTTTTTT. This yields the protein CASSIPGGREKLFF.